This TCR beta chain is drawn from a study of early T cells in non-severe SARS-CoV-2 infection. Study summary: Unpaired chains resulted from sequencing bulk RNA of unsorted whole blood.

Germline V lookup: CDR1 SGHTA, CDR2 FQGNSA. The CDR3 sequence is 12 residues long. V shed 5 bases and J shed 10 bases, with 12 bases lying between them. TCRdb independently ran MiXCR on the 5' RACE reads; one entry per CDR3 protein. The sample lists 97,000 or so distinct CDR3 sequences, around 13% occurring once. This clonotype was seen at least ten times. Its antigen is undetermined. Study-wide findings and caveats: Sequences matched to VDJdb favored anti-spike CD8 responses, while private and CD4 specificities were missed.

The source is an adult who was a healthcare worker with PCR-confirmed SARS-CoV-2 infection or an uninfected control (not recorded which). The specimen was whole blood. The gene calls are TRBV7-2 and TRBJ2-1, with D uncertain. CDR3 in DNA: TGTGCCAGCAGCGCACGGATGCGGGAGCAGTTCTTC. Translation: CASSARMREQFF.